Presented here are 21 T cell receptor beta chains from one specimen sequenced in a study of blood T cells in healthy people across ages. Through a sample-barcoded 5' primer and a J-beta primer mix, a second PCR was run for roughly 6 to 11 cycles. MiXCR was run by TCRdb on the 5' RACE reads, yielding one entry per CDR3 protein. This table has about 1.7 million distinct CDR3 sequences, about 28% appearing once. Material for sequencing was blood. The receptors shown here come from a woman aged 30 to 39 in good health.

V and J are TRBV15 and TRBJ2-6; D unresolved. The CDR3 is 16 amino acids. Germline assignment: CDR1 LNHNV and CDR2 YYDKDF (reference sequence). Trimming cost V 1 base and J 1 base, with 8 bases left between them. CDR3 protein: CATSRAPGSGANVLTF. The CDR3 DNA sequence: TGTGCCACCAGCAGAGCCCCCGGTTCTGGGGCCAACGTCCTGACTTTC.

This chain links TRBV20-1 with TRBJ2-1; D might be TRBD2 (5 bases). In germline, CDR1 is DFQATT, CDR2 SNEGSKA (reference sequence). This CDR3 spans 15 amino acids. V was trimmed by 3 bases and J by 6 bases, leaving 18 bases between them. The CDR3 spells CSARSGIRVINEQFF. The CDR3 region has the DNA TGCAGTGCTAGGTCCGGGATCCGTGTAATCAATGAGCAGTTCTTC.

The rearrangement joins TRBV4-3 to TRBJ1-1; no clear D gene. This CDR3 has 16 amino acids. Germline CDR1 is LGHNA and CDR2 is YSLEER. V was shortened by 3 bases and J by 1 base, with 15 bases between the two germline ends. In DNA form, the CDR3 reads TGCGCCAGCAGCCAGTCATCACATACCTGGAACACTGAAGCTTTCTTT. Translating gives CASSQSSHTWNTEAFF.

J is TRBJ2-3 and V is TRBV5-1; D is uncertain. Germline V gene lookup returns CDR1 SGHRS and CDR2 YFSETQ. V lost 0 bases, J lost 6 bases, and 11 bases lay in between. This CDR3 is 14 amino acids long. The CDR3 reads CASSLGANADTQYF. The CDR3 DNA sequence: TGCGCCAGCAGCTTGGGGGCAAACGCCGATACGCAGTATTTT.

The V gene is TRBV5-4, the J gene TRBJ2-3; 11 positions agree with TRBD2. V lost 3 bases to trimming and J lost 5 bases; unmatched junction nucleotides: 8. The germline V gene has CDR1 SGHNT and CDR2 YYREEE (reference sequence). This CDR3 spans 16 amino acids. The CDR3 is CASSWWLAGGRDTQYF. The CDR3 DNA is TGTGCCAGCAGCTGGTGGTTAGCGGGAGGGCGAGATACGCAGTATTTT.

The chain joins TRBV20-1 to TRBJ1-4; D call uncertain. V gave up 1 base and J gave up 5 bases, with 8 bases separating them. The V gene's germline CDR1 is DFQATT and CDR2 SNEGSKA (reference sequence). The CDR3 covers 13 residues. The CDR3 coding sequence is TGCAGTGCTAGAGGGATCACAAATGAAAAACTGTTTTTT. It codes for CSARGITNEKLFF.

V usage is TRBV7-2 and J usage is TRBJ2-4; D not resolved. The assigned J gene may be wrong: the sequence end matches TRBJ2-7 better. This CDR3 contains 15 residues. Looked up from germline, CDR1 is SGHTA and CDR2 is FQGNSA. The DNA of the CDR3 is TGTGCCAGCAGCCCTCGGACGGAACACTCCTACGAGCAGTACTTC. Encoded protein: CASSPRTEHSYEQYF.

The J gene is TRBJ2-7, the V gene TRBV30; D might be TRBD1 or TRBD2, each matching 6 bases. CDR3 length: 14 residues. The V and J ends lost 4 bases and 1 base respectively, with 14 bases between them. CDR1 is GTSNPN and CDR2 is SVGIG in the germline V gene (reference sequence). CDR3 amino acids: CAWTQRGPSYEQYF. In DNA form, the CDR3 reads TGTGCCTGGACCCAACGGGGGCCTTCCTACGAGCAGTACTTC. The full variable domain, in which reference TRBV30 and TRBJ2-7 provide the parts outside the CDR3, is SQTIHQWPATLVQPVGSPLSLECTVEGTSNPNLYWYRQAAGRGLQLLFYSVGIGQISSEVPQNLSASRPQDRQFILSSKKLLLSDSGFYLCAWTQRGPSYEQYFGPGTRLTVT.

This clonotype was counted a few times. The chain links TRBV5-1 to TRBJ1-6; possible D gene TRBD1, 6 bases. V lost 1 base and J lost 8, with 10 bases in between. This CDR3 has 14 amino acids. CDR1 is SGHRS and CDR2 is YFSETQ in the germline V gene. The CDR3 loop is CASSLTGMDSPLHF. CDR3 nucleotides: TGCGCCAGCAGCTTGACAGGGATGGATTCACCCCTCCACTTT.

In this sample, this clonotype turned up a few times. V and J are TRBV27 and TRBJ2-7, with 7 positions matching TRBD1. Germline CDR1 and CDR2: MNHEY and SMNVEV (reference sequence). The CDR3 runs to 14 residues. V shed 3 bases, J shed 2 bases, and the junction held 4 bases outside the gene matches. The CDR3 nucleotides read TGTGCCAGCAGTTTCGTGGGACAGCCCTACGAGCAGTACTTC. Protein sequence: CASSFVGQPYEQYF.

In its sample, this clonotype was seen once. The junction departs from the called germline gene at one end, perhaps through a read error. The chain uses TRBV6-5 and TRBJ1-5, with no clear D. The CDR3 covers 15 residues. The V gene's germline CDR1 is MNHEY and CDR2 SVGAGI. The CDR3 region has the DNA TGTGCCAGCGGTTATAGCCTTGGAACTAATCAGCCCCAGCATTTT. As protein: CASGYSLGTNQPQHF.

There are many counts of this clonotype. This chain joins TRBV12-3 or TRBV12-4 and TRBJ2-4; D uncertain. Trimming took off 3 bases at V and 1 base at J, with 7 bases between the two ends. The CDR3 contains 14 residues. CDR3 amino acids: CASSLIRAKNIQYF. In DNA form, the CDR3 reads TGTGCCAGCAGTTTGATCCGGGCCAAAAACATTCAGTACTTC.

A few counts support this clonotype. This chain connects TRBV7-9 to TRBJ1-5; D possibly corresponds to TRBD1 (6 bases). The length of the CDR3 is 15 residues. Looked up from germline, CDR1 is SEHNR and CDR2 is FQNEAQ (reference sequence). V dropped 6 bases and J dropped 7 bases, with 19 bases sitting between them. DNA for the CDR3: TGTGCCAGCAGTTTACGGGGGGCAGCGGGACAGCCCCAGCATTTT. It codes for CASSLRGAAGQPQHF. Supplemented by reference TRBV7-9 and TRBJ1-5, the full variable domain reads DTGVSQNPRHKITKRGQNVTFRCDPISEHNRLYWYRQTLGQGPEFLTYFQNEAQLEKSRLLSDRFSAERPKGSFSTLEIQRTEQGDSAMYLCASSLRGAAGQPQHFGDGTRLSIL.

This chain links TRBV7-2 with TRBJ1-1, with D unresolved. This CDR3 has 14 amino acids. CDR1 SGHTA and CDR2 FQGNSA come from the germline V gene. V was shortened by 6 bases and J by 6 bases, with 17 bases between the two germline ends. CDR3 DNA sequence: TGTGCCAGCAGTCAGCTCCAGTCAAGGGCTGAAGCTTTCTTT. Its translation: CASSQLQSRAEAFF.

This clonotype was recorded a few times. The chain combines TRBV11-3 with TRBJ2-7; D is perhaps TRBD2 (6 bases). This CDR3 comprises 12 residues. Germline CDR1 and CDR2: SGHNT and YENEEA. Between the trimmed V and J ends, which lost 4 bases and 5 bases, there was a span of 9 bases. CDR3 in DNA: TGTGCCAGCAGCTCCGGACTAAACGAGCAGTACTTC. This sequence encodes CASSSGLNEQYF.

The chain employs TRBV21-1 and TRBJ2-3. TRBV21-1 is deemed a pseudogene. CDR3 length: 15 residues. This CDR3 reads CASSKEAEATDTQYF. CDR3 coding DNA: TGTGCCAGCAGCAAAGAAGCAGAAGCGACAGATACGCAGTATTTT.

This clonotype occurred many times. The chain joins TRBV2 to TRBJ2-7; TRBD1 matches at 10 bases. Germline CDR1 reads SNHLY; CDR2 reads FYNNEI. J was trimmed by 5 bases and V by 5 bases; bases with no gene match: 15. The CDR3 is made up of 17 amino acids. The CDR3 loop reads CASSPLLSGTGDHEQYF. CDR3 DNA sequence: TGTGCCAGCAGTCCCCTATTATCCGGGACAGGGGACCACGAGCAGTACTTC. The entire variable domain, with the rest obtained from reference TRBV2 and TRBJ2-7, is as follows: EPEVTQTPSHQVTQMGQEVILRCVPISNHLYFYWYRQILGQKVEFLVSFYNNEISEKSEIFDDQFSVERPDGSNFTLKIRSTKLEDSAMYFCASSPLLSGTGDHEQYFGPGTRLTVT.

This chain uses TRBV28 with TRBJ1-2; a weak D match, TRBD1 (5 bases). V shed 11 bases and J shed 8 bases, with 24 bases lying between them. This CDR3 is 14 amino acids long. Germline loops: CDR1 MDHEN, CDR2 SYDVKM. The CDR3 DNA is TGTGCCGCTCTGGGGACCGCGAACCCCGGGGGCTACACCTTC. Its translation: CAALGTANPGGYTF.

The table lists this clonotype with a few counts. The V call is TRBV11-2, the J call TRBJ2-3; tentative D call: TRBD2 (6 bases). Germline V gene sequence: CDR1 SGHAT, CDR2 FQNNGV. This CDR3 is built from 16 residues. V was clipped by 5 bases and J by 4 bases, with 19 bases between them. The CDR3 DNA reads TGTGCCAGCAGCCCGGGACGCGGGGCGATACCAGATACGCAGTATTTT. Translating gives CASSPGRGAIPDTQYF. Complete variable domain (other parts from reference TRBV11-2 and TRBJ2-3): EAGVAQSPRYKIIEKRQSVAFWCNPISGHATLYWYQQILGQGPKLLIQFQNNGVVDDSQLPKDRFSAERLKGVDSTLKIQPAKLEDSAVYLCASSPGRGAIPDTQYFGPGTRLTVL.

The V call is TRBV6-5, the J call TRBJ2-1; weak D call: TRBD2 (7 bases). This CDR3 has 17 residues. The V end lost 2 bases, the J end lost 7 bases, and 21 bases lay between the germline ends. In germline, CDR1 is MNHEY, CDR2 SVGAGI. CDR3 coding DNA: TGTGCCAGCAGTTACGACCCACGGGGGGCGCCTAATAATGAGCAGTTCTTC. The encoded protein is CASSYDPRGAPNNEQFF.

This clonotype came up many times. The gene calls are TRBV20-1 and TRBJ2-1, with a weak D call TRBD2 (6 bases). Germline V lookup: CDR1 DFQATT, CDR2 SNEGSKA (reference sequence). Trimming took off 2 bases at V and 8 bases at J, with 10 bases between the two ends. This CDR3 is built from 12 residues. The CDR3 DNA reads as TGCAGTGCTAGACCAGTAGCGGATGAGCAGTTCTTC. It translates to CSARPVADEQFF.